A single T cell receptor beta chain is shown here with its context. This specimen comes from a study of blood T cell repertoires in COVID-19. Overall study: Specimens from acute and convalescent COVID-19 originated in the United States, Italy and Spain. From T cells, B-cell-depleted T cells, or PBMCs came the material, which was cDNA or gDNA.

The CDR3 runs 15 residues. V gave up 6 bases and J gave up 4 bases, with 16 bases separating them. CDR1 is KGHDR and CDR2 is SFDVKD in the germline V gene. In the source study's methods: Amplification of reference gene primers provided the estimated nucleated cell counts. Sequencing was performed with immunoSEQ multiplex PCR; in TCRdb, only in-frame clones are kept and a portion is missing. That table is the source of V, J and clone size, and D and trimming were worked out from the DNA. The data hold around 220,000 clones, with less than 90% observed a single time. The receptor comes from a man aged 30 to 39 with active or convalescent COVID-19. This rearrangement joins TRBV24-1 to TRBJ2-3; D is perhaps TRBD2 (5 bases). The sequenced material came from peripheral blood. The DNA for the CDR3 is TGTGCCACCAGTTGGTCAGACGGTAGCGCAGATACGCAGTATTTT. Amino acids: CATSWSDGSADTQYF.